This T cell receptor beta chain was documented in a study of breast tumors, draining lymph nodes, adjacent tissues. Study-wide findings and caveats: Most tumor T cells seemingly derive from lymph node, then expand in tumor. Tumors had less TCR diversity than lymph nodes, more than nontumor tissue. Luminal-like breast cancer showed significantly greater tumor-nontumor repertoire similarity than basal-like breast cancer did.

MiXCR was run by TCRdb on the multiplex PCR reads, yielding one entry per CDR3 protein. The sample lists 200,000 or so distinct CDR3 sequences, approximately 33% seen once, with 4.3% in the top ten. Samples came from axillary lymph nodes draining the breast cancer. Notes on this clonotype: The antigen is unknown.

The receptor's source is a female donor with breast cancer. Some clones in this sample may be carry-over from other donors' samples. Sequenced: axillary lymph node tissue.

In nucleotides, the CDR3 is TGTGCCAGCAGTTATTCAGAGAACACTGAAGCTTTCTTT. Translating it yields CASSYSENTEAFF. The J gene is TRBJ1-1, the V gene TRBV6-5; the D is unclear. The V gene lost 3 bases and the J gene lost 1 base, with 6 bases spanning the gap. Germline loops: CDR1 MNHEY, CDR2 SVGAGI. This CDR3 region has 13 residues.